This TCR beta chain was captured in a study of T cells in Graves' hyperthyroidism and ophthalmopathy. In the study overall: Pretreatment peripheral blood was obtained at initial diagnosis. Study results and caveats: Ophthalmopathy prediction by the model preceded onset by a median approximately six months. Most thyroid clonotypes expanded above 0.001 were also detected in blood.

Remarks on this clonotype: The antigen remains unidentified. It is likely a read error, because the conserved phenylalanine at the end of the CDR3 is missing.

TCR beta CDR3 region amplification was performed from RNA transcripts. Initially, a first-round RT-PCR of the TCR CDR3 employed the HTBI primer set. TCRdb re-called the multiplex PCR reads through MiXCR, storing one row per CDR3 protein. The data contain 700,000 or so distinct CDR3 sequences, 16% of them singletons. Diagnoses were established using clinical symptoms, serum thyroxine and TRAb, thyroid ultrasound and orbital computed tomography. CDR3 size: 13 residues. The germline V gene encodes CDR1 LGHDT and CDR2 YNNKEL (reference sequence). V lost 0 bases and J lost 5, with 5 bases in between. The V and J genes are TRBV3-1 and TRBJ1-5, with D possibly matching TRBD1 (5 bases). The TCR was taken from a man aged 18 to 30 with Graves' hyperthyroidism. Sequencing was carried out using blood. The chain's CDR3 is CASSQDRDQPQHS. CDR3 DNA: TGTGCCAGCAGCCAAGACAGGGATCAGCCCCAGCATTCT.